These T cell receptor beta chains were read from a single sample in a study of T cells after yellow fever vaccination. TCRdb reanalysed the 5' RACE reads using MiXCR and keeps one entry per CDR3 protein. Of roughly 330,000 distinct CDR3 sequences detected, approximately 4% appear once; the ten largest clones hold roughly 24%. Specimen: PBMCs, collected 5 days after the yellow fever booster vaccination. The source is a man between 18 and 29 years old who received the YFV17D yellow fever vaccine. Each CDR3 is given with its conserved first and last residue. The order of the fields is D gene, V gene, J gene, clone size, CDR3 protein, CDR3 DNA. The D gene is left open where the match is weak. Clone size, where shown, is once, few, many, or a class for clones that have expanded.

D: .; V: TRBV4-1; J: TRBJ2-2; size: few; CDR3: CASSQGWGRTYANTGELFF; DNA: TGCGCCAGCAGCCAAGGATGGGGTCGGACATATGCGAACACCGGGGAGCTGTTTTTT
D: .; V: TRBV5-1; J: TRBJ2-2; size: many; CDR3: CASSHQLVADYTGELFF; DNA: TGCGCCAGCAGTCATCAGTTGGTAGCGGACTACACCGGGGAGCTGTTTTTT
D: .; V: TRBV12-3/TRBV12-4; J: TRBJ1-5; size: few; CDR3: CASSLTRQPQHF; DNA: TGTGCCAGCAGTTTAACCCGACAGCCCCAGCATTTT
D: .; V: TRBV6-1; J: TRBJ1-1; size: .; CDR3: CASSESGHLNTEAFF; DNA: TGTGCCAGCAGTGAATCCGGACACTTGAACACTGAAGCTTTCTTT
D: .; V: TRBV5-1; J: TRBJ1-2; size: .; CDR3: CASSFEATDYGYTF; DNA: TGCGCCAGCAGCTTCGAGGCCACCGACTATGGCTACACCTTC
D: .; V: TRBV6-1; J: TRBJ1-3; size: few; CDR3: CASGDAISGNTIYF; DNA: TGTGCCAGCGGGGACGCAATCTCTGGAAACACCATATATTTT
D: .; V: TRBV11-2; J: TRBJ2-5; size: many; CDR3: CASSSLGGETQYF; DNA: TGTGCCAGCAGCTCCCTAGGTGGGGAGACCCAGTACTTC
D: TRBD1; V: TRBV10-3; J: TRBJ2-7; size: many; CDR3: CAISQGAGYEQYF; DNA: TGTGCCATCAGCCAGGGGGCTGGCTACGAGCAGTACTTC
D: .; V: TRBV29-1; J: TRBJ2-5; size: few; CDR3: CSVDEGWGPKETQYF; DNA: TGCAGCGTTGATGAAGGGTGGGGCCCCAAAGAGACCCAGTACTTC
D: TRBD1; V: TRBV6-6; J: TRBJ1-3; size: few; CDR3: CASSSEDRPTRF; DNA: TGTGCCAGCAGTTCAGAGGACAGGCCGACCAGGTTT
D: .; V: TRBV6-1; J: TRBJ2-1; size: many; CDR3: CASSEGRGRYNEQFF; DNA: TGTGCCAGCAGTGAAGGGCGGGGCCGTTACAATGAGCAGTTCTTC
D: .; V: TRBV5-1; J: TRBJ2-3; size: many; CDR3: CASRMDSGVTDTQYF; DNA: TGCGCCAGCAGAATGGATAGCGGCGTCACAGATACGCAGTATTTT
D: .; V: TRBV5-1; J: TRBJ2-5; size: .; CDR3: CASRTGETQYF; DNA: TGCGCCAGCCGCACGGGGGAGACCCAGTACTTC
D: .; V: TRBV7-9; J: TRBJ2-5; size: few; CDR3: CASSLASGVRETQYF; DNA: TGTGCCAGCAGCTTAGCGTCAGGGGTCAGAGAGACCCAGTACTTC
D: TRBD1; V: TRBV20-1; J: TRBJ2-5; size: many; CDR3: CSARVTGGRETQYF; DNA: TGCAGTGCTAGGGTGACAGGGGGGAGGGAGACCCAGTACTTC
D: .; V: TRBV5-1; J: TRBJ1-6; size: .; CDR3: CASSTRTGSSYNSPLHF; DNA: TGCGCCAGCAGCACCCGGACGGGGAGCTCCTATAATTCACCCCTCCACTTT
D: .; V: TRBV4-1; J: TRBJ2-4; size: .; CDR3: CASSQVGGENIQYF; DNA: TGCGCCAGCAGCCAAGTGGGGGGCGAAAACATTCAGTACTTC
D: .; V: TRBV13; J: TRBJ2-1; size: .; CDR3: CASTRGSVVYNEQFF; DNA: TGTGCCAGCACCCGGGGGTCGGTAGTCTACAATGAGCAGTTCTTC
D: .; V: TRBV5-1; J: TRBJ2-7; size: .; CDR3: CASSLVANSYEQYF; DNA: TGCGCCAGCAGCTTGGTGGCCAACTCCTACGAGCAGTACTTC
D: .; V: TRBV12-3/TRBV12-4; J: TRBJ2-5; size: many; CDR3: CASSPPSRQETQYF; DNA: TGTGCCAGCAGTCCCCCGAGCAGGCAAGAGACCCAGTACTTC
D: TRBD2; V: TRBV5-4; J: TRBJ2-5; size: .; CDR3: CASSLSGNLGGETQYF; DNA: TGTGCCAGCAGCTTGTCCGGGAACCTCGGGGGGGAGACCCAGTACTTC
D: TRBD1; V: TRBV4-2; J: TRBJ2-3; size: many; CDR3: CASSQPDPTGGGVDTQYF; DNA: TGTGCCAGCAGCCAGCCCGACCCGACAGGGGGGGGCGTGGATACGCAGTATTTT
D: TRBD2; V: TRBV5-1; J: TRBJ2-7; size: few; CDR3: CASSLVSGGRHEQYF; DNA: TGCGCCAGCAGCTTGGTTAGCGGGGGGCGGCACGAGCAGTACTTC
D: TRBD2; V: TRBV11-2; J: TRBJ2-5; size: few; CDR3: CASSRAGVKETQYF; DNA: TGTGCCAGCAGCCGAGCGGGGGTTAAGGAGACCCAGTACTTC